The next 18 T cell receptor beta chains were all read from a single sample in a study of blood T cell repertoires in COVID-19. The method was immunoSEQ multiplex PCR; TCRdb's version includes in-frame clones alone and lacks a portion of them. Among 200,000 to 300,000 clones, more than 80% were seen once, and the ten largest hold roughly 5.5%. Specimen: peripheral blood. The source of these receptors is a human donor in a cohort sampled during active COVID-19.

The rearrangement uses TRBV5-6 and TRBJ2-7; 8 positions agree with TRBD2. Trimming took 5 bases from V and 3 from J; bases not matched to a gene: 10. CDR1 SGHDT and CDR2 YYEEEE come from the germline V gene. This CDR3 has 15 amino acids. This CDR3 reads CASRQRGGIHYEQYF. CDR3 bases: TGTGCCAGCAGACAACGGGGGGGAATACACTACGAGCAGTACTTC.

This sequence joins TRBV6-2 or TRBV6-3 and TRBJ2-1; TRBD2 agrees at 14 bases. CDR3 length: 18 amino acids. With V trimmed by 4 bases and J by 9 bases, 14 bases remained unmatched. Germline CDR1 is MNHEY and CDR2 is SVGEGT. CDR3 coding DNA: TGTGCCAGCAGTTGGGGACTAGCGGGAGAAATTCCGGTCGGTGAGCAGTTCTTC. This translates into CASSWGLAGEIPVGEQFF.

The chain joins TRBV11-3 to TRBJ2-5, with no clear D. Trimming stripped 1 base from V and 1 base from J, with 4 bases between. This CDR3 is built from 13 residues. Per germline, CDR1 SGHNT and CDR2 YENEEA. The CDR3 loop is CASSLGSQETQYF. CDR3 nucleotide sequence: TGTGCCAGCAGCTTAGGCAGCCAAGAGACCCAGTACTTC.

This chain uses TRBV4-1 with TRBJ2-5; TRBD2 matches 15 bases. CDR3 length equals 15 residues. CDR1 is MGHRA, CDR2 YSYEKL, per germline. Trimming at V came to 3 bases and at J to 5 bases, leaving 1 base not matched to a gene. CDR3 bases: TGCGCCAGCAGCCACGGACTAGCGGGAGGGGAGACCCAGTACTTC. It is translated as CASSHGLAGGETQYF.

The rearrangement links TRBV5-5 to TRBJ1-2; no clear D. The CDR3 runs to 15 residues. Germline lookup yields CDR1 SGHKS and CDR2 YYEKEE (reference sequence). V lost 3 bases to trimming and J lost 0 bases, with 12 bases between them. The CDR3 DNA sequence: TGTGCCAGCAGCTCCGAAGAGTATGCTAACTATGGCTACACCTTC. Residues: CASSSEEYANYGYTF.

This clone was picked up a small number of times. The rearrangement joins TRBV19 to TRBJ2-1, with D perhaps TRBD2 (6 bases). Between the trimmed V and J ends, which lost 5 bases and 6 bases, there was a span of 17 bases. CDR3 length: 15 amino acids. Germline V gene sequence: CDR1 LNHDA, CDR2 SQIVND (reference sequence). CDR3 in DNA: TGTGCCAGTAGTGGGACTCCTCTAAGGGTCAATGAGCAGTTCTTC. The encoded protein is CASSGTPLRVNEQFF.

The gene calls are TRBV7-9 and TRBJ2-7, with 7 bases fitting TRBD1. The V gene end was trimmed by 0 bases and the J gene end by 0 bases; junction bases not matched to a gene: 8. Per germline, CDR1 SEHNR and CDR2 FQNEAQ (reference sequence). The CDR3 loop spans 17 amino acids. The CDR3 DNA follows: TGTGCCAGCAGCTTAGCGAAGGCAGGGGGTCCCTCCTACGAGCAGTACTTC. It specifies CASSLAKAGGPSYEQYF.

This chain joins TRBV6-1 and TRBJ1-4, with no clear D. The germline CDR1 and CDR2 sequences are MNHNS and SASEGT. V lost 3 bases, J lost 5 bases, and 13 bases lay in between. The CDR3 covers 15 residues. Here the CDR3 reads CASSDSGLTNEKLFF. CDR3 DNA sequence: TGTGCCAGCAGTGATTCAGGACTAACAAATGAAAAACTGTTTTTT.

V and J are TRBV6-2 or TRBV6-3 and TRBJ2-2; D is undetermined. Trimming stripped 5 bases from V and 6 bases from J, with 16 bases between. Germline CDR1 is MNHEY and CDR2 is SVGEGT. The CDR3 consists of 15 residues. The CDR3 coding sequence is TGTGCCAGCAGTCAAACTACCAAAGTGCCCGGGGAGCTGTTTTTT. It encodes CASSQTTKVPGELFF.

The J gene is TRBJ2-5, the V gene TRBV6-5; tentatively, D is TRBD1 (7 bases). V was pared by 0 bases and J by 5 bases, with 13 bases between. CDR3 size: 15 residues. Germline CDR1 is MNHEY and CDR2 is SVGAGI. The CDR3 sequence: CASSYSAGGWETQYF. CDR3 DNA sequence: TGTGCCAGCAGTTACTCGGCAGGGGGGTGGGAGACCCAGTACTTC.

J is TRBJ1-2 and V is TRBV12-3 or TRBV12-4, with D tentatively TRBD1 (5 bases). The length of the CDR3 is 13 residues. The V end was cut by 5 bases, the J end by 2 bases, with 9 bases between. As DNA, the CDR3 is TGTGCCAGCAGTCCGACAGCAAACTATGGCTACACCTTC. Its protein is CASSPTANYGYTF.

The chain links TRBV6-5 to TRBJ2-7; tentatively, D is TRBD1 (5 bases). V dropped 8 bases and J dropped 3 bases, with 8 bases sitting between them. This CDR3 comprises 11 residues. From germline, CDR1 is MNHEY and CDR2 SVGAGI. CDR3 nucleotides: TGTGCCAGCCGACAGCTCTACGAGCAGTACTTC. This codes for CASRQLYEQYF.

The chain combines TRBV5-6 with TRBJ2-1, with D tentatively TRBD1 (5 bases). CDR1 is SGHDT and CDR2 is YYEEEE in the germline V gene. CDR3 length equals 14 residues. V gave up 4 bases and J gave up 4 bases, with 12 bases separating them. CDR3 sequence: CASSRLTDYNEQFF. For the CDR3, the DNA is TGTGCCAGCAGCCGACTGACAGATTACAATGAGCAGTTCTTC. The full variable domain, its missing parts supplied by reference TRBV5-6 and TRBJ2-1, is DAGVTQSPTHLIKTRGQQVTLRCSPKSGHDTVSWYQQALGQGPQFIFQYYEEEERQRGNFPDRFSGHQFPNYSSELNVNALLLGDSALYLCASSRLTDYNEQFFGPGTRLTVL.

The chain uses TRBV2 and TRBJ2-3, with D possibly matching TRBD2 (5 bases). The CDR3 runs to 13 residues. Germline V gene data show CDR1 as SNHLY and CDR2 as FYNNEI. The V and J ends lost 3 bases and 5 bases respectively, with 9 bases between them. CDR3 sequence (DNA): TGTGCCAGCAGTGATGGACTCAAAGATACGCAGTATTTT. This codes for CASSDGLKDTQYF.

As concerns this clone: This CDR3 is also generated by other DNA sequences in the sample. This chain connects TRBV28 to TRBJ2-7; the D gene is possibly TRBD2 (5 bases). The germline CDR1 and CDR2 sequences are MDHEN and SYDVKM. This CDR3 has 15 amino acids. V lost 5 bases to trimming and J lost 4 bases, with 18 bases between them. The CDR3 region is CASSPHGSGSYEQYF. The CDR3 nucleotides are TGTGCCAGCAGTCCCCATGGGAGTGGATCTTACGAGCAGTACTTC.

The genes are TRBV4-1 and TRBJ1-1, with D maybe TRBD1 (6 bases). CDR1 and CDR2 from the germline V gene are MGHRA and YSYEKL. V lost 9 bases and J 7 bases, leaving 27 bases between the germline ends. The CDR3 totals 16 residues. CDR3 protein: CASKGMGGPLKNEAFF. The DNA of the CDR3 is TGCGCCAGTAAGGGAATGGGGGGGCCACTGAAGAATGAAGCTTTCTTT.

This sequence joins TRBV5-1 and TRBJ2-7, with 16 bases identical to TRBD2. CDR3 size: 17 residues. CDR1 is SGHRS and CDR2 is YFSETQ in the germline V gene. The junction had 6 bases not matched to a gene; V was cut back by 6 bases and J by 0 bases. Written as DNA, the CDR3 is TGCGCCAGCACTACGGGACTAGCGGGAGGGGCCTCCTACGAGCAGTACTTC. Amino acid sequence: CASTTGLAGGASYEQYF.

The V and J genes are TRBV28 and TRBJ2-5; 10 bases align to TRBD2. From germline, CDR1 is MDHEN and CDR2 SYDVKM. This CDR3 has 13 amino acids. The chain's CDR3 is CAWGTSVKETQYF. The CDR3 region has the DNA TGTGCTTGGGGGACTAGCGTGAAAGAGACCCAGTACTTC.